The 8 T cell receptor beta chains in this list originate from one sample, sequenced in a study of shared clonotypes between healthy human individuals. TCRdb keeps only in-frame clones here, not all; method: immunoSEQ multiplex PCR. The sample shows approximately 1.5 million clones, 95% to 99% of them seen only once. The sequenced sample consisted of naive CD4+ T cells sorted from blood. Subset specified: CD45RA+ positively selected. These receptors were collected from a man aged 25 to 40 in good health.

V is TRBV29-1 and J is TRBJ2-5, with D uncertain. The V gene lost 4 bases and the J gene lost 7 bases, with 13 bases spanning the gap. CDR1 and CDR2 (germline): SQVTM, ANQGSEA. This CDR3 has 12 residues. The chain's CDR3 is CSVVQPSGTQYF. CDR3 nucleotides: TGCAGCGTTGTTCAACCATCGGGGACCCAGTACTTC.

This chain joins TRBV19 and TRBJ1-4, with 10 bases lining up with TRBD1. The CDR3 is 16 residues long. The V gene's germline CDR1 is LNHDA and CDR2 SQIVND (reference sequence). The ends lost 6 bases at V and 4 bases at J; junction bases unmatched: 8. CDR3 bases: TGTGCCAGTAGAGGAGACAGGGGGCACGATAATGAAAAACTGTTTTTT. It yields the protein CASRGDRGHDNEKLFF.

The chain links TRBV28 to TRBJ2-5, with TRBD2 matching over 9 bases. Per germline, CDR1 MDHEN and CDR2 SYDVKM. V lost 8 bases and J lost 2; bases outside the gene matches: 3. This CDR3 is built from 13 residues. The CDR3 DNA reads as TGTGCCAGCCTAGCGGGGTCTCAAGAGACCCAGTACTTC. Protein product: CASLAGSQETQYF.

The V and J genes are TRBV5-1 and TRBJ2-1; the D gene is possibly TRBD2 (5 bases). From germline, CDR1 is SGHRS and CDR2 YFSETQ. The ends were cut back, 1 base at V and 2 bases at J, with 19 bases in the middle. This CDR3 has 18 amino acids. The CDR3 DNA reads TGCGCCAGCAGCTTGACCGCCTCTACGAGCGGCGCCTACAATGAGCAGTTCTTC. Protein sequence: CASSLTASTSGAYNEQFF.

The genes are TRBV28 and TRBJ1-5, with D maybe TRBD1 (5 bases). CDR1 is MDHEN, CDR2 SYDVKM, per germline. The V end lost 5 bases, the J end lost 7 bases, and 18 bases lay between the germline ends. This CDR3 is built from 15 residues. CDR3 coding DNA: TGTGCCAGCAGTAGCCCACCCAGTTCAGGGCAGCCCCAGCATTTT. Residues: CASSSPPSSGQPQHF.

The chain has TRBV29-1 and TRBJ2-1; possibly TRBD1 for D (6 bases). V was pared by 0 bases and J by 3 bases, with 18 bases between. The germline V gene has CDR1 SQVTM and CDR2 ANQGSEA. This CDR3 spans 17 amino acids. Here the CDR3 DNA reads TGCAGCGTTGAAGATCCCTCTGACAGGCGCCGCTACAATGAGCAGTTCTTC. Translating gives CSVEDPSDRRRYNEQFF.

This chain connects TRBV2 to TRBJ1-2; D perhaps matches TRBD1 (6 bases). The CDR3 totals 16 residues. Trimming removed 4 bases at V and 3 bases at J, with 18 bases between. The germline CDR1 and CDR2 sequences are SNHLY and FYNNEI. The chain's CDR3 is CASSARTGKTYYGYTF. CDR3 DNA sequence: TGTGCCAGCAGTGCCAGAACAGGGAAAACGTACTATGGCTACACCTTC.

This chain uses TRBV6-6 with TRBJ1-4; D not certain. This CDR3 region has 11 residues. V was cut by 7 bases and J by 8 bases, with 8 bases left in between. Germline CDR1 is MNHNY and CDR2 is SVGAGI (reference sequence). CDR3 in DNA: TGTGCCAGCACCCCGGGGGAAAAACTGTTTTTT. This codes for CASTPGEKLFF.